This record looks at one TCR beta chain sequence and its context. There are 15 residues in the CDR3. CDR1 and CDR2 from the germline V gene are SGHTA and FQGNSA. V shed 1 base and J 6 bases; nucleotides not matched to a gene: 2. As to time point: new active TB diagnosis, blood taken before or within 7 days of starting treatment. The protocol was immunoSEQ multiplex PCR, while the TCRdb copy is restricted to in-frame clones and leaves out a portion. The data show approximately 53,000 clones, roughly 96% seen once. The data were taken from a study of T cells in tuberculosis. Source: PBMCs, taken at tuberculosis diagnosis. V gene TRBV7-2 combines with J gene TRBJ2-1; 11 bases are a match to TRBD2. This sequence originates from an adult with tuberculosis. CDR3 amino acids: CASSLETSGSNEQFF. Written as DNA, the CDR3 is TGTGCCAGCAGCTTAGAAACTAGCGGGAGCAATGAGCAGTTCTTC.